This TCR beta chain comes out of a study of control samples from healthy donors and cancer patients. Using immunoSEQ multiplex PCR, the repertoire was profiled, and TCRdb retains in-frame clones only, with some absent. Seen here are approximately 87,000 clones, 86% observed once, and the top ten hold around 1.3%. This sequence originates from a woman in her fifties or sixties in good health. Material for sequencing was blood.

This CDR3 reads CASSFSPDTEAFF. CDR3 DNA: TGTGCCAGCAGTTTTAGTCCCGACACTGAAGCTTTCTTT. V is TRBV12-3 or TRBV12-4 and J is TRBJ1-1, with D unresolved. The CDR3 is 13 amino acids. V was pared by 3 bases and J by 3 bases, with 8 bases between.